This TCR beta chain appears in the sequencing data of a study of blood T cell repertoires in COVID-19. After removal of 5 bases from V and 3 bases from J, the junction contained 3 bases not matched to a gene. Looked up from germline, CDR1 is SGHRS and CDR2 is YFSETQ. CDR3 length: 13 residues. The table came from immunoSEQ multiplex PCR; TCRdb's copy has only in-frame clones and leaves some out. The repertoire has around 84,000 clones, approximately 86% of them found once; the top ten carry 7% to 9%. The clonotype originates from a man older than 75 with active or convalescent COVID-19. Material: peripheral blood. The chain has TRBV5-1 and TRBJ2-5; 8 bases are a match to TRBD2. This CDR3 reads CASSSGIEETQYF. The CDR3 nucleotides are TGCGCCAGCAGTAGCGGGATTGAAGAGACCCAGTACTTC.